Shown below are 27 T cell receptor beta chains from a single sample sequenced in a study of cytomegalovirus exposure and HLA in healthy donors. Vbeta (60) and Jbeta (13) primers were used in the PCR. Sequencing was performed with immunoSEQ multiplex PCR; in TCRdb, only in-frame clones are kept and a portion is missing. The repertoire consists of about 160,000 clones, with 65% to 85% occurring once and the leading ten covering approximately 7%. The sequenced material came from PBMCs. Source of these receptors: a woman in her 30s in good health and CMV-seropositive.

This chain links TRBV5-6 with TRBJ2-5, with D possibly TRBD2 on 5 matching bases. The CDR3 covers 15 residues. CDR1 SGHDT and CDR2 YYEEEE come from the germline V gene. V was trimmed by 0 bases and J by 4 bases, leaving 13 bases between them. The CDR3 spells CASSLVRTRRETQYF. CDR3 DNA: TGTGCCAGCAGCTTGGTAAGGACTCGGCGAGAGACCCAGTACTTC.

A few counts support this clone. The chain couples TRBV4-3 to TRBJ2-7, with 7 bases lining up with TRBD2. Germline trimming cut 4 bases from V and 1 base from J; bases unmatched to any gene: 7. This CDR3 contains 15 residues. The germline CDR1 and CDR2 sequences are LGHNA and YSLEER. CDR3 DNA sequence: TGCGCCAGCAGCCTCCAAATCGGGGGGTCCTACGAGCAGTACTTC. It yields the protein CASSLQIGGSYEQYF.

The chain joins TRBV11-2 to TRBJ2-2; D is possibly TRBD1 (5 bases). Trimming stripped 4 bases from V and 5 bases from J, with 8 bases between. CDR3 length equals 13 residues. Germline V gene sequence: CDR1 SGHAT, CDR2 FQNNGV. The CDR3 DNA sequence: TGTGCCAGCAGCTCCGACAGAACCGGGGAGCTGTTTTTT. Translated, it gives CASSSDRTGELFF. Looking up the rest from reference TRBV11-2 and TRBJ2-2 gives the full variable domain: EAGVAQSPRYKIIEKRQSVAFWCNPISGHATLYWYQQILGQGPKLLIQFQNNGVVDDSQLPKDRFSAERLKGVDSTLKIQPAKLEDSAVYLCASSSDRTGELFFGEGSRLTVL.

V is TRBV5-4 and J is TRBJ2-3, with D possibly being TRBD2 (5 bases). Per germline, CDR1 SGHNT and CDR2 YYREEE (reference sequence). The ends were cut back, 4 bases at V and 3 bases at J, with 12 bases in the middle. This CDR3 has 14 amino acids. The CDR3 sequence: CASSDTRVTDTQYF. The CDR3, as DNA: TGTGCCAGCAGCGACACTAGAGTGACAGATACGCAGTATTTT.

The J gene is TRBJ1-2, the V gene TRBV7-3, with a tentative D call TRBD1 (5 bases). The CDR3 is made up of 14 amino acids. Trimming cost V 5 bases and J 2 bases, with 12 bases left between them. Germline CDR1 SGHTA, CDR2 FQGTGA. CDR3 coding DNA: TGTGCCAGCAGCCCTACAGGAGACAACTATGGCTACACCTTC. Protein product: CASSPTGDNYGYTF.

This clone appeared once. The CDR3 region has the DNA TGCAGCGTTGCTCCGTCGGGGGGTGATACGCAGTATTTT. It codes for CSVAPSGGDTQYF. V gene TRBV29-1 combines with J gene TRBJ2-3, with TRBD2 identical over 7 bases. Germline assignment: CDR1 SQVTM and CDR2 ANQGSEA. J lost 6 bases, V lost 4 bases, and 7 bases had no gene match. The CDR3 loop spans 13 amino acids.

In nucleotides, the CDR3 is TGTGCCAGCAGCCGGACTAGCGGGGGCTCCTACGAGCAGTACTTC. Protein product: CASSRTSGGSYEQYF. This rearrangement joins TRBV6-5 to TRBJ2-7; the match to TRBD2 covers 13 bases. The CDR3 totals 15 residues. V lost 6 bases to trimming and J lost 0 bases; unmatched junction nucleotides: 2. CDR1 and CDR2 (germline): MNHEY, SVGAGI.

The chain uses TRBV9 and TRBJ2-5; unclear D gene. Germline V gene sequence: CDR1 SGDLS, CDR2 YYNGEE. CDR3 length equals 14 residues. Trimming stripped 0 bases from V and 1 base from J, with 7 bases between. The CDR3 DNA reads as TGTGCCAGCAGCGTAGGGCATCCCCAAGAGACCCAGTACTTC. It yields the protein CASSVGHPQETQYF.

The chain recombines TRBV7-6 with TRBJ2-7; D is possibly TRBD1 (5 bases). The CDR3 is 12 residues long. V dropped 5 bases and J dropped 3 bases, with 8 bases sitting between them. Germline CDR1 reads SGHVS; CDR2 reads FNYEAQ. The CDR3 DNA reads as TGTGCCAGCAGCCTCCAGGGCTACGAGCAGTACTTC. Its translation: CASSLQGYEQYF.

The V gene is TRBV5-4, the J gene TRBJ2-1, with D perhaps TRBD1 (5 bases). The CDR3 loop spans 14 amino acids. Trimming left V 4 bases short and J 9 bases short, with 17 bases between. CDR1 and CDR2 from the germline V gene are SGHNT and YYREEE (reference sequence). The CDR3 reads CASSLPSTGREQFF. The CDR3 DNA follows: TGTGCCAGCAGCCTCCCCTCAACAGGCCGTGAGCAGTTCTTC.

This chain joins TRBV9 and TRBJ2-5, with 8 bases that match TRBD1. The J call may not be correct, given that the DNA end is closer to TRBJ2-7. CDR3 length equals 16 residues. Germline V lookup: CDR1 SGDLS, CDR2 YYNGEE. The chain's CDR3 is CASSGPNSDRGGEQYF. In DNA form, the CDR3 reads TGTGCCAGCAGCGGACCGAATTCCGACAGGGGCGGCGAGCAGTACTTC.

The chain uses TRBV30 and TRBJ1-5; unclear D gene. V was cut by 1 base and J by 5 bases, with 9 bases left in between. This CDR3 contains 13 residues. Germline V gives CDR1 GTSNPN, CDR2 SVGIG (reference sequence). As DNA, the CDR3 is TGTGCCTGGAGTGGGGCACGAGATCAGCCCCAGCATTTT. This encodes CAWSGARDQPQHF.

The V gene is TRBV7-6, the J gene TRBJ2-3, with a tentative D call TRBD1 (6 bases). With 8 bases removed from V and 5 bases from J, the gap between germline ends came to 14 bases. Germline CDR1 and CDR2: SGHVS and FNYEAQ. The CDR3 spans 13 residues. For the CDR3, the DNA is TGTGCCAGCGGGACAACTATACGAGATACGCAGTATTTT. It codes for CASGTTIRDTQYF.

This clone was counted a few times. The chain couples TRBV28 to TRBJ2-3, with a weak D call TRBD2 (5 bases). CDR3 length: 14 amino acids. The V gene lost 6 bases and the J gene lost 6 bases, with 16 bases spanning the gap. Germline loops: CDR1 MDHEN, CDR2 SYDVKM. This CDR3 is CASSPLEGRDTQYF. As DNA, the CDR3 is TGTGCCAGCAGCCCCCTCGAGGGTAGGGATACGCAGTATTTT.

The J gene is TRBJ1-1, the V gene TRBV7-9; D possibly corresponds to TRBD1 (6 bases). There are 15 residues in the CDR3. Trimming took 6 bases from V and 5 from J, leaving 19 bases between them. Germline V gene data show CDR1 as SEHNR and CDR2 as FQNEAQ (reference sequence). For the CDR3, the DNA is TGTGCCAGCAGATACCAAACAGGGTTGGGGACTGAAGCTTTCTTT. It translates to CASRYQTGLGTEAFF.

In DNA form, the CDR3 reads TGCGCCAGCAGCATAGCGGGGGGGCGGGCAGATACGCAGTATTTT. This translates into CASSIAGGRADTQYF. This chain joins TRBV4-3 and TRBJ2-3; TRBD2 aligns across 11 bases. There are 15 residues in the CDR3. The germline CDR1 and CDR2 sequences are LGHNA and YSLEER. V dropped 5 bases and J dropped 4; count of bases not matched to a gene: 5.

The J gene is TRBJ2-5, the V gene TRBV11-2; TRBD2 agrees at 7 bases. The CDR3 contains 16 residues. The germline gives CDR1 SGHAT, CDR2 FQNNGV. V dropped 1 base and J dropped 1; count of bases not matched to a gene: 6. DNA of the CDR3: TGTGCCAGCAGCTTAGGATCGGGGAGGGGCCAAGAGACCCAGTACTTC. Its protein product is CASSLGSGRGQETQYF. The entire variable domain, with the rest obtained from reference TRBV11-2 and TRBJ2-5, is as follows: EAGVAQSPRYKIIEKRQSVAFWCNPISGHATLYWYQQILGQGPKLLIQFQNNGVVDDSQLPKDRFSAERLKGVDSTLKIQPAKLEDSAVYLCASSLGSGRGQETQYFGPGTRLLVL.

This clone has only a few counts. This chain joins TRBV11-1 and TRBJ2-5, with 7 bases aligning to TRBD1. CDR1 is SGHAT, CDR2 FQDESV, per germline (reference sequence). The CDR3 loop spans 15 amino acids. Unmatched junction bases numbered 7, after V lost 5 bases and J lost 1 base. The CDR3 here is CASSIGQERQETQYF. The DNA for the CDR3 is TGTGCCAGCAGCATCGGACAGGAGCGCCAAGAGACCCAGTACTTC.

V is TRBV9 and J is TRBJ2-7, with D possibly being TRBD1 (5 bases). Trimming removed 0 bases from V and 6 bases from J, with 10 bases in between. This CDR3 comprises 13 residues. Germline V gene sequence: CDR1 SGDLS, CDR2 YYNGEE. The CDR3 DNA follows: TGTGCCAGCAGCGTAGCCCCTAGGGGCGAGCAGTACTTC. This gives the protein CASSVAPRGEQYF.

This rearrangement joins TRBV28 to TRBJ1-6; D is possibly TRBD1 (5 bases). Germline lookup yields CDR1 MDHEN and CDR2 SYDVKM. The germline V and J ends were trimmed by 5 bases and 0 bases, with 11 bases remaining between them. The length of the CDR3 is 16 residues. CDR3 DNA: TGTGCCAGCAGTACGATAGGGGTCTCCTATAATTCACCCCTCCACTTT. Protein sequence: CASSTIGVSYNSPLHF.

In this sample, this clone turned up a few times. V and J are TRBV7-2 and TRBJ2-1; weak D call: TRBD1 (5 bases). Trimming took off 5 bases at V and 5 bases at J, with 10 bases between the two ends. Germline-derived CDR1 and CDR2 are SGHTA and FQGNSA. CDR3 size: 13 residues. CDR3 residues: CASSLGADNEQFF. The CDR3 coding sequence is TGTGCCAGCAGCCTTGGGGCAGACAATGAGCAGTTCTTC. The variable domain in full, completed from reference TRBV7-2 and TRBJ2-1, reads GAGVSQSPSNKVTEKGKDVELRCDPISGHTALYWYRQSLGQGLEFLIYFQGNSAPDKSGLPSDRFSAERTGGSVSTLTIQRTQQEDSAVYLCASSLGADNEQFFGPGTRLTVL.

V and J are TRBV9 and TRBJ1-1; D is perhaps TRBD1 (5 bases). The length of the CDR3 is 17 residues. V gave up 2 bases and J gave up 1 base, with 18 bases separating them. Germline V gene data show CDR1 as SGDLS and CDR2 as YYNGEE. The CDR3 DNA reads TGTGCCAGCAGCGTGGGGGGGTCTAATACAAGGAACACTGAAGCTTTCTTT. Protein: CASSVGGSNTRNTEAFF.

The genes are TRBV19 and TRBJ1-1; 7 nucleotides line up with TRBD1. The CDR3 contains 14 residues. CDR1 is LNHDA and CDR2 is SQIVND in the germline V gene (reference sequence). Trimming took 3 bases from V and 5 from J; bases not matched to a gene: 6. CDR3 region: CASSIPGQSTEAFF. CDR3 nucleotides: TGTGCCAGTAGTATCCCGGGACAGTCTACTGAAGCTTTCTTT.

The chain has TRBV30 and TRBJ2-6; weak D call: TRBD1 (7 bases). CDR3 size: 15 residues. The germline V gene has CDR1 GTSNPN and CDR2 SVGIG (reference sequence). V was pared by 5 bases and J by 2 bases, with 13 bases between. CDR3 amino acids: CAWGTRGAGANVLTF. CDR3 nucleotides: TGTGCCTGGGGCACCAGGGGGGCTGGGGCCAACGTCCTGACTTTC.

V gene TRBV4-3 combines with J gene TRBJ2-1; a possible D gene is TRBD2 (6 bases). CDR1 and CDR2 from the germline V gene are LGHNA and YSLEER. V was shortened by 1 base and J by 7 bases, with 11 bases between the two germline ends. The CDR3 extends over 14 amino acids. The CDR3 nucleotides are TGCGCCAGCAGCCAAGTCGGGGGATCGAATGAGCAGTTCTTC. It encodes CASSQVGGSNEQFF.

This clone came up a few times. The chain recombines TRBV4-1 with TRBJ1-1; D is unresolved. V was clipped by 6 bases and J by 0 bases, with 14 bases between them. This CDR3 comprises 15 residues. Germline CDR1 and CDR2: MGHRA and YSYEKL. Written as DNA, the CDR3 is TGCGCCAGCAGGCCGGGTGGAGTCATGAACACTGAAGCTTTCTTT. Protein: CASRPGGVMNTEAFF.

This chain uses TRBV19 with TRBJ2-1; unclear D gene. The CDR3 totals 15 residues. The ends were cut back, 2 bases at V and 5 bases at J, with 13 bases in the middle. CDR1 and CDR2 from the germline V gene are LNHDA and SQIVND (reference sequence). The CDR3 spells CASSISHGPHNEQFF. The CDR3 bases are TGTGCCAGTAGTATATCCCATGGGCCCCACAATGAGCAGTTCTTC.